This T cell receptor (beta chain) emerged from a study of vaccination and CD4 T cells after COVID-19. The overall study: Investigators drew the post-COVID samples a median roughly 99 days after diagnosis, with a range of 35 to 161. Post-vaccination samples were procured at a median of 72 days following dose two (range 14 to 241). Overlapping spike peptides of SARS-CoV-2, HCoV-NL63, HCoV-OC43 and HCoV-229E stimulated the cells.

As to treatment: roughly 10-day PBMC culture with coronavirus spike peptide pools or control peptides (ViraFEST assay). Cultured CD4+ T-cell DNA underwent Oncomine TCR Beta short-read sequencing. From CD4+ T cells that had been cultured, genomic DNA was extracted. TCRdb ran MiXCR on the PCR reads and lists one entry per CDR3 protein. Counted here are under 15,000 distinct CDR3 sequences, approximately 53% occurring once; the ten biggest clones make up around a quarter. Germline lookup yields CDR1 SEHNR and CDR2 FQNEAQ (reference sequence). V dropped 7 bases and J dropped 0 bases, with 9 bases sitting between them. The CDR3 totals 14 residues. This clonotype was observed a few times. Its antigen is undetermined.

The chain joins TRBV7-9 to TRBJ2-2; D is ambiguous. The receptor comes from a human donor who had recovered from COVID-19. Sequenced: CD4+ T cells from blood, cultured in vitro. The DNA of the CDR3 is TGTGCCAGCACCGTCGGCTCGAACACCGGGGAGCTGTTTTTT. As protein: CASTVGSNTGELFF.